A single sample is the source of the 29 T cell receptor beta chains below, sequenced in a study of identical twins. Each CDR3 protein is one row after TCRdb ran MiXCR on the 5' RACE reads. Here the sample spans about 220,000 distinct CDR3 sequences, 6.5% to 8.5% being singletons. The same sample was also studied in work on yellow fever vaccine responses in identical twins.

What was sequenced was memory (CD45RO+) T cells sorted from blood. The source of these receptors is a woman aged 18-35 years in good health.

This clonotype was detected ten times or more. In DNA, the CDR3 is TGTGCCACGGTCGGTGGGAGGGTGCCCAGGGCCTTCCAAGAGACCCAGTACTTC. Protein product: CATVGGRVPRAFQETQYF. This rearrangement joins TRBV24-1 to TRBJ2-5; 7 bases match TRBD2. The germline V gene has CDR1 KGHDR and CDR2 SFDVKD. J lost 1 base, V lost 10 bases, and 20 bases had no gene match. The CDR3 is 18 residues long.

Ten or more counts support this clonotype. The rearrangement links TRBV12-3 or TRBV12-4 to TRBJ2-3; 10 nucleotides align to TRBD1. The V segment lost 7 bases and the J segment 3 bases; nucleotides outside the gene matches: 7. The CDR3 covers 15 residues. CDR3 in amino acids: CASTPPGQGTDTQYF. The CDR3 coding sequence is TGTGCCAGCACCCCACCGGGACAGGGGACAGATACGCAGTATTTT.

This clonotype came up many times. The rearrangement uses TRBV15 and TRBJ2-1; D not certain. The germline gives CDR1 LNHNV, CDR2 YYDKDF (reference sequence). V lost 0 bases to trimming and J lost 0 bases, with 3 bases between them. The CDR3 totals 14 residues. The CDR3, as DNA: TGTGCCACCAGCAGAGATCCCTCCTACAATGAGCAGTTCTTC. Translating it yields CATSRDPSYNEQFF.

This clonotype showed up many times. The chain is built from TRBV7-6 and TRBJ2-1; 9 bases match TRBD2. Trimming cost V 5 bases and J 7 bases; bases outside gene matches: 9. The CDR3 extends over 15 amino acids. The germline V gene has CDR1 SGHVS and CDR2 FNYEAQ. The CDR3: CASSGVSGGINEQFF. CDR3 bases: TGTGCCAGCAGCGGGGTTAGCGGGGGAATAAATGAGCAGTTCTTC.

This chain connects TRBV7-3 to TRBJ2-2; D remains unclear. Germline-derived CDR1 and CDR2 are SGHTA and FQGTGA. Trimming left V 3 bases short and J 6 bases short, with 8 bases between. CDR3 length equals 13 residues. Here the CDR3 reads CASSLEPSGELFF. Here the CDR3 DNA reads TGTGCCAGCAGCTTGGAGCCTTCCGGGGAGCTGTTTTTT. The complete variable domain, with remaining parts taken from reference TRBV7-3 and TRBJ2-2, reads GAGVSQTPSNKVTEKGKYVELRCDPISGHTALYWYRQSLGQGPEFLIYFQGTGAADDSGLPNDRFFAVRPEGSVSTLKIQRTERGDSAVYLCASSLEPSGELFFGEGSRLTVL.

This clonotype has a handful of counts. This CDR3 reads CASSPNGQGAETQYF. The CDR3 DNA follows: TGCGCCAGCAGCCCAAACGGACAGGGGGCAGAGACCCAGTACTTC. The genes are TRBV4-3 and TRBJ2-5, with 11 positions matching TRBD1. Looked up from germline, CDR1 is LGHNA and CDR2 is YSLEER. V shed 4 bases, J shed 4 bases, and the junction held 5 bases outside the gene matches. The CDR3 is made up of 15 amino acids.

The chain's CDR3 is CSAAAGGNSPLHF. The CDR3 nucleotides are TGCAGTGCGGCGGCGGGAGGTAATTCACCCCTCCACTTT. The chain is built from TRBV20-1 and TRBJ1-6; D not resolved. This CDR3 has 13 residues. Trimming removed 6 bases from V and 6 bases from J, with 12 bases in between. Germline V gives CDR1 DFQATT, CDR2 SNEGSKA (reference sequence).

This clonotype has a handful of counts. The CDR3 loop reads CASSLAGATGTQYF. The CDR3 DNA follows: TGTGCCAGCAGCTTAGCGGGGGCTACTGGGACCCAGTACTTC. This chain connects TRBV7-9 to TRBJ2-5; TRBD1 might be the D (6 bases). This CDR3 is built from 14 residues. Germline V gene data show CDR1 as SEHNR and CDR2 as FQNEAQ (reference sequence). Trimming pared 0 bases from V and 7 bases from J, leaving 12 bases between.

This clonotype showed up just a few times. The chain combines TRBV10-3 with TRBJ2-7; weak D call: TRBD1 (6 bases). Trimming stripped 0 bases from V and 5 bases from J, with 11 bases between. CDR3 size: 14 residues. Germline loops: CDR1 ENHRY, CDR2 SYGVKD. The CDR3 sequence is CAISESSGVDEQYF. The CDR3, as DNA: TGTGCCATCAGTGAGTCGTCAGGGGTTGACGAGCAGTACTTC.

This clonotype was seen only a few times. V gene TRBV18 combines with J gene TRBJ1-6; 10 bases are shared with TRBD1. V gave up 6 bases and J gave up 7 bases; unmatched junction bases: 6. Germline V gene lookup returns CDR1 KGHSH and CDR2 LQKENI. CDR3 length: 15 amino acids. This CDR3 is CASSPGTGVNSPLHF. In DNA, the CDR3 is TGTGCCAGCTCCCCCGGGACAGGGGTGAATTCACCCCTCCACTTT.

The CDR3 nucleotides are TGTGCCAGCCACGGGACAGGGACAGATACGCAGTATTTT. The encoded protein is CASHGTGTDTQYF. This chain joins TRBV7-9 and TRBJ2-3, with 9 nucleotides matching TRBD1. Germline CDR1 and CDR2: SEHNR and FQNEAQ (reference sequence). The CDR3 is made up of 13 amino acids. V shed 8 bases and J 3 bases; nucleotides not matched to a gene: 3.

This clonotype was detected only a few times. As DNA, the CDR3 is TGTGCCAGCAGTGTGGGGGGGAATGGCAATGAGCAGTTCTTC. Its protein is CASSVGGNGNEQFF. The rearrangement joins TRBV2 to TRBJ2-1, with 7 bases aligning to TRBD2. The CDR3 consists of 14 residues. Trimming took 4 bases from V and 6 from J; bases not matched to a gene: 6. Germline CDR1 and CDR2: SNHLY and FYNNEI.

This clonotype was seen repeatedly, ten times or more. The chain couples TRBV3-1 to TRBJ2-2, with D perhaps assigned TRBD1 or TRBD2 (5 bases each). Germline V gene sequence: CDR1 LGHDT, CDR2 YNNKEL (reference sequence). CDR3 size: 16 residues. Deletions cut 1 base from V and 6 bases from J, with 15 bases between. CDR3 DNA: TGTGCCAGCAGCCAAGTAACGGGGCGCGGTCCCGGGGAGCTGTTTTTT. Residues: CASSQVTGRGPGELFF.

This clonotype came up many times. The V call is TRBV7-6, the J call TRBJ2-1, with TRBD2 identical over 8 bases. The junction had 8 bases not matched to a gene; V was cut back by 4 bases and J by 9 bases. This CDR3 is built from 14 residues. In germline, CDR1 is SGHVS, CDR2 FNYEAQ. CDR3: CASSSRAGATEQFF. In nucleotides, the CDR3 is TGTGCCAGCAGCTCTCGAGCGGGGGCCACTGAGCAGTTCTTC.

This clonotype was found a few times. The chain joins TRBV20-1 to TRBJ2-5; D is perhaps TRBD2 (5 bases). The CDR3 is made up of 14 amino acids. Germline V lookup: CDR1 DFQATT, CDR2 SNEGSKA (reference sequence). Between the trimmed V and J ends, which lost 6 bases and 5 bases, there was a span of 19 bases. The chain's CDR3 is CSAPFGSRGETQYF. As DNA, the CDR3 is TGCAGTGCCCCATTTGGGAGCCGAGGGGAGACCCAGTACTTC.

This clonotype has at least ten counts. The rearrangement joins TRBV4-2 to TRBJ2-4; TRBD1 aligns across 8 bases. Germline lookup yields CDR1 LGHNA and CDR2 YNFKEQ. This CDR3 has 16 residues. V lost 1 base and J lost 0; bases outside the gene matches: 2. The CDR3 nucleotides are TGTGCCAGCAGCCAAGTACAGGGGGGAGCCAAAAACATTCAGTACTTC. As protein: CASSQVQGGAKNIQYF.

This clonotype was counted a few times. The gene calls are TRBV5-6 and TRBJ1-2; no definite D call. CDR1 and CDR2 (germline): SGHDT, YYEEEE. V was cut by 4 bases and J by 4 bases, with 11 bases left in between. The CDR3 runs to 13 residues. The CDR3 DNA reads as TGTGCCAGCAGCGTCTCACAGAGCTATGGCTACACCTTC. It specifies CASSVSQSYGYTF.

In DNA form, the CDR3 reads TGTGCCAGCAGTACGTCAGGGGGGGCCTACGAGCAGTACTTC. This sequence encodes CASSTSGGAYEQYF. The chain has TRBV6-1 and TRBJ2-7; D may be TRBD1 or TRBD2 (7 bases each). V was clipped by 5 bases and J by 2 bases, with 13 bases between them. CDR3 size: 14 residues. Looked up from germline, CDR1 is MNHNS and CDR2 is SASEGT.

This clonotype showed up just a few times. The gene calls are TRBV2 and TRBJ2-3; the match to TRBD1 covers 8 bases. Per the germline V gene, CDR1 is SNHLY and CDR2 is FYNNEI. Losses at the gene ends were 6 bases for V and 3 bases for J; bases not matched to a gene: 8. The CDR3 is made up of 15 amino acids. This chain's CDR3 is CASRAGTGKTDTQYF. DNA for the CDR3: TGTGCCAGCAGGGCCGGGACAGGAAAAACAGATACGCAGTATTTT. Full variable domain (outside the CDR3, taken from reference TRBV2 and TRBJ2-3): EPEVTQTPSHQVTQMGQEVILRCVPISNHLYFYWYRQILGQKVEFLVSFYNNEISEKSEIFDDQFSVERPDGSNFTLKIRSTKLEDSAMYFCASRAGTGKTDTQYFGPGTRLTVL.

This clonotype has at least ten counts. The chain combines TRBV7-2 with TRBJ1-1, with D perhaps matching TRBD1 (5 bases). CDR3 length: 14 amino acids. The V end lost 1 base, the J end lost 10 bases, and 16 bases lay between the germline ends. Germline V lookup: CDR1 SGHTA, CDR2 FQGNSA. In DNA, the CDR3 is TGTGCCAGCAGCTTAGATTTGGGCATGACAGCAGCTTTCTTT. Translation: CASSLDLGMTAAFF.

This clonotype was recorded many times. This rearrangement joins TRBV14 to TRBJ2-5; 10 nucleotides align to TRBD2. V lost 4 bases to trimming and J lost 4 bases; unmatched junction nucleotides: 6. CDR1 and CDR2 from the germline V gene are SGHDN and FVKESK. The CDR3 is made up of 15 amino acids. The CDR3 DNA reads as TGTGCCAGCAGCCGGGGGGGACTAGCGAGAGAGACCCAGTACTTC. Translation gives CASSRGGLARETQYF.

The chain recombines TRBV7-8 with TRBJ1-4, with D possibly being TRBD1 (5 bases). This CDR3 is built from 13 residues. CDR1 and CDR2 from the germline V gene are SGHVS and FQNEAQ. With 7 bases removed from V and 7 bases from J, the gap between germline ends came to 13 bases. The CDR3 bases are TGTGCCAGCAAAACGGACAATGCTGAAAAACTGTTTTTT. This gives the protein CASKTDNAEKLFF.

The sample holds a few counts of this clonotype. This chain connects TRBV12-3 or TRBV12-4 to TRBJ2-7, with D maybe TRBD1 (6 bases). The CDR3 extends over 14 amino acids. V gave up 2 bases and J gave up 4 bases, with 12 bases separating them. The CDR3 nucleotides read TGTGCCAGCAGTTTATGGACAGTAGGATACGAGCAGTACTTC. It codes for CASSLWTVGYEQYF.

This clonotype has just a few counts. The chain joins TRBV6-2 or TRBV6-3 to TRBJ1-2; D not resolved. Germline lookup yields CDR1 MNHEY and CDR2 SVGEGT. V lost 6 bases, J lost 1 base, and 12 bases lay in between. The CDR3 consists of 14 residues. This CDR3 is CASSPDGNNYGYTF. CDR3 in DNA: TGTGCCAGCAGCCCGGACGGAAATAACTATGGCTACACCTTC.

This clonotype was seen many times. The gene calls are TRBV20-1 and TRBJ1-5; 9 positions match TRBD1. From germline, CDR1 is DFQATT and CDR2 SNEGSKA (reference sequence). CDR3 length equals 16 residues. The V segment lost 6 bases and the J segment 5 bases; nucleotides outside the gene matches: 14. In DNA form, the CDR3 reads TGCAGTGCACCCCTCCCGGGACAGGGAGGGGATCAGCCCCAGCATTTT. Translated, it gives CSAPLPGQGGDQPQHF.

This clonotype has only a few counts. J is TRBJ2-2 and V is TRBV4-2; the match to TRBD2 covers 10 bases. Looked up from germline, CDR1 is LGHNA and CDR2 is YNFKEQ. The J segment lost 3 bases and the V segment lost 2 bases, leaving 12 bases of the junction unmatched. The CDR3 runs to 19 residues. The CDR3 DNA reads TGTGCCAGCAGCCAACCGAACCGACTAGCGGGCCCGGACACCGGGGAGCTGTTTTTT. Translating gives CASSQPNRLAGPDTGELFF.

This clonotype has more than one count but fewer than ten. The CDR3 sequence: CASSTGGQQIYEQYF. The DNA of the CDR3 is TGTGCCAGTAGTACTGGGGGACAGCAGATCTACGAGCAGTACTTC. This sequence joins TRBV19 and TRBJ2-7, with 7 bases matching TRBD1. After removal of 4 bases from V and 3 bases from J, the junction contained 9 bases not matched to a gene. CDR1 LNHDA and CDR2 SQIVND come from the germline V gene (reference sequence). The CDR3 is 15 amino acids. Based on the CDR3 plus reference TRBV19 and TRBJ2-7, the full variable domain is DGGITQSPKYLFRKEGQNVTLSCEQNLNHDAMYWYRQDPGQGLRLIYYSQIVNDFQKGDIAEGYSVSREKKESFPLTVTSAQKNPTAFYLCASSTGGQQIYEQYFGPGTRLTVT.

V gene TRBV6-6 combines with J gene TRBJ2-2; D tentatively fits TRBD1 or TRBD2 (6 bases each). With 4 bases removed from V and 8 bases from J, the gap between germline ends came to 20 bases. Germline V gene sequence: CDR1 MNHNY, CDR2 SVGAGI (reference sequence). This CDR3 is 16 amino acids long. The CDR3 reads CASSSGLRGLGGELFF. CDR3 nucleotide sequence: TGTGCCAGCAGTTCGGGACTGAGGGGGTTAGGGGGGGAGCTGTTTTTT.

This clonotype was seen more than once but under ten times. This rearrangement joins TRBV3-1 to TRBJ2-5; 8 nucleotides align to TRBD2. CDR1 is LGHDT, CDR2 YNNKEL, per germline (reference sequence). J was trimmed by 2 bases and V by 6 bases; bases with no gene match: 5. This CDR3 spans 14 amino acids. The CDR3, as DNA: TGTGCCAGCAGTCCTAGCGGGTTACAAGAGACCCAGTACTTC. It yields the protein CASSPSGLQETQYF.